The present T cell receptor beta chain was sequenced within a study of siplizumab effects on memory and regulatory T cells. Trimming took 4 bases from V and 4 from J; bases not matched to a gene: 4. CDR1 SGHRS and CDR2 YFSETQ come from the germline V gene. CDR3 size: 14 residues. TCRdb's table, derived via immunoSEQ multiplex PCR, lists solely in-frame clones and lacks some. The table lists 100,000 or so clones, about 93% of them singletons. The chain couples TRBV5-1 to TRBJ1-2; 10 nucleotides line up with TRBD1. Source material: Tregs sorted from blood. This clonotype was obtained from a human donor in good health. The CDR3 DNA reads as TGCGCCAGCAGCACGGACAGGGGGATCTATGGCTACACCTTC. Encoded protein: CASSTDRGIYGYTF.